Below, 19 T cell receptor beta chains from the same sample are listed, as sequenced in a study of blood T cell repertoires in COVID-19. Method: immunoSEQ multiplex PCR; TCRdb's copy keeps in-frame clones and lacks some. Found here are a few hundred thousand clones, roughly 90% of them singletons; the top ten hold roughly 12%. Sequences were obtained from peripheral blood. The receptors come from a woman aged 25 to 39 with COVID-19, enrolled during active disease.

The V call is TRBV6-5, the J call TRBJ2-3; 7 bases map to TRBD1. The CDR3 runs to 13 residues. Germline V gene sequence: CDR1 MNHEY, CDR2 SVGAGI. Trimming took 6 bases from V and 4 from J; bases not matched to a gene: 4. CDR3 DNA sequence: TGTGCCAGCAGAGCAACAGGGGCAGATACGCAGTATTTT. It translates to CASRATGADTQYF.

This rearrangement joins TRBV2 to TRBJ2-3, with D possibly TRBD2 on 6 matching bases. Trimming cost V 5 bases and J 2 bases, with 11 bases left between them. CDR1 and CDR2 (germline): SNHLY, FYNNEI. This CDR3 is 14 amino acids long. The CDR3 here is CASSLAGNTDTQYF. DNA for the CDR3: TGTGCCAGCAGTCTGGCGGGAAACACAGATACGCAGTATTTT.

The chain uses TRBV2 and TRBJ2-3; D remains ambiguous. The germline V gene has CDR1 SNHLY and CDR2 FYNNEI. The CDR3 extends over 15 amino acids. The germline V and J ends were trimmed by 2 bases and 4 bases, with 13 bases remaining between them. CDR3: CASSETVLVSDTQYF. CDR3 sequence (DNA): TGTGCCAGCAGTGAAACGGTCCTAGTCTCAGATACGCAGTATTTT.

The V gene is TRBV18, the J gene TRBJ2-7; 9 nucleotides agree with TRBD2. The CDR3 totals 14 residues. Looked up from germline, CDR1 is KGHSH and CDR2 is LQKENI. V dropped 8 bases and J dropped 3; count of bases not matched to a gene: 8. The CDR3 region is CASGRGGQRYEQYF. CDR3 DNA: TGTGCCAGCGGGCGGGGGGGACAGCGCTACGAGCAGTACTTC.

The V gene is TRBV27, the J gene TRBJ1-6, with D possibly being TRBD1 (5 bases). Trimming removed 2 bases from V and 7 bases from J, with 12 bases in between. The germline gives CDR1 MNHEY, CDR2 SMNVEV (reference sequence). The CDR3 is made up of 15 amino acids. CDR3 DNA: TGTGCCAGCAGTTTAGGTAGGGGTTGGAATTCACCCCTCCACTTT. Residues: CASSLGRGWNSPLHF.

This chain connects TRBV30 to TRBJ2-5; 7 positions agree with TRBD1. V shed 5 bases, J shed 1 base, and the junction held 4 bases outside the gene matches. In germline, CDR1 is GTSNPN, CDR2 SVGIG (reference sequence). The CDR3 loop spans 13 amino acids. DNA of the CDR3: TGTGCCTGGTTCCGACAGGGCCAAGAGACCCAGTACTTC. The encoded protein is CAWFRQGQETQYF. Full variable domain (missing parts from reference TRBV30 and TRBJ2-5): SQTIHQWPATLVQPVGSPLSLECTVEGTSNPNLYWYRQAAGRGLQLLFYSVGIGQISSEVPQNLSASRPQDRQFILSSKKLLLSDSGFYLCAWFRQGQETQYFGPGTRLLVL.

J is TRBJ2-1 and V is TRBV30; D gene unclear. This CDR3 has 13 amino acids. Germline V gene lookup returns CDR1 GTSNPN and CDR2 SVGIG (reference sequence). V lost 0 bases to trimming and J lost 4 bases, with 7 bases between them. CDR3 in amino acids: CAWSVGQYNEQFF. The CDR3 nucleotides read TGTGCCTGGAGTGTTGGGCAGTACAATGAGCAGTTCTTC.

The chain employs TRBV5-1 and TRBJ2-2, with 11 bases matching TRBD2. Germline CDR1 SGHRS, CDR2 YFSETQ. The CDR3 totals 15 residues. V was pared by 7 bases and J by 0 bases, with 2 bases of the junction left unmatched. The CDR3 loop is CASGGLAANTGELFF. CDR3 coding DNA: TGCGCCAGCGGGGGACTAGCGGCGAACACCGGGGAGCTGTTTTTT.

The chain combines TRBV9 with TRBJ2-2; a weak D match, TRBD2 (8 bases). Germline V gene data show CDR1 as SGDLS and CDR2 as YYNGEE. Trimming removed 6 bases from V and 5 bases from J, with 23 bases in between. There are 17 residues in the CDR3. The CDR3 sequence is CASTRGGSGSLTGELFF. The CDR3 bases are TGTGCCAGCACCAGGGGGGGAAGCGGGAGTTTGACCGGGGAGCTGTTTTTT.

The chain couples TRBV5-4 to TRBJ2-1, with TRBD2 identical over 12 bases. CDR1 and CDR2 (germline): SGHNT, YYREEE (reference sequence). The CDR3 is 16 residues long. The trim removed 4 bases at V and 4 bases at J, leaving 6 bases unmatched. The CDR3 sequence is CASSRLAGEGYNEQFF. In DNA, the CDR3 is TGTGCCAGCAGCCGACTAGCGGGAGAAGGGTACAATGAGCAGTTCTTC.

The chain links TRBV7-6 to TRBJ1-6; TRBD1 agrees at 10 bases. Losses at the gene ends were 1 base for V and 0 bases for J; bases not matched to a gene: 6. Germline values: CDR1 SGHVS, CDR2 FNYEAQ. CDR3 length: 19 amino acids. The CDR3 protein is CASSLVGQGPSSYNSPLHF. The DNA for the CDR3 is TGTGCCAGCAGCTTAGTGGGACAGGGGCCGAGCTCCTATAATTCACCCCTCCACTTT.

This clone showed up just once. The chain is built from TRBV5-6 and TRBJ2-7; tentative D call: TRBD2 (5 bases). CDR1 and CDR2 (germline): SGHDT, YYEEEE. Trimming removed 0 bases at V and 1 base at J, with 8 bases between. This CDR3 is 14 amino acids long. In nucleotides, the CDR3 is TGTGCCAGCAGCTTGGTCGGAGGTTCCTACGAGCAGTACTTC. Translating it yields CASSLVGGSYEQYF.

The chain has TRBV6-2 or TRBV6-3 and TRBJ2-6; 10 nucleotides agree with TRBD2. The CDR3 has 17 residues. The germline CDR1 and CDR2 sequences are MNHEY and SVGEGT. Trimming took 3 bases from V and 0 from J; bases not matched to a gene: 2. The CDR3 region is CASSYLAGASGANVLTF. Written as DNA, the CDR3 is TGTGCCAGCAGTTATCTAGCGGGAGCCTCTGGGGCCAACGTCCTGACTTTC.

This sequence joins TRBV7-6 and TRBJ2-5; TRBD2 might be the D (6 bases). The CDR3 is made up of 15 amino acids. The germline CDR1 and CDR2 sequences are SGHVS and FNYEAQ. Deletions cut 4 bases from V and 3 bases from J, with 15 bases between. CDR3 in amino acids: CASSSSGRFEETQYF. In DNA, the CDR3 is TGTGCCAGCAGCTCGAGCGGGCGATTTGAAGAGACCCAGTACTTC.

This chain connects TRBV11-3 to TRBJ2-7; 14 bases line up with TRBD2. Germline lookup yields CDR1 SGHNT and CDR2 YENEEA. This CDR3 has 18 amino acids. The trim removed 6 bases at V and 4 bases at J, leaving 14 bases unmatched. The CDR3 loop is CASSSSSGTSGRMYEQYF. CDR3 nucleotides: TGTGCCAGCAGTTCATCTTCCGGGACTAGCGGGAGAATGTACGAGCAGTACTTC.

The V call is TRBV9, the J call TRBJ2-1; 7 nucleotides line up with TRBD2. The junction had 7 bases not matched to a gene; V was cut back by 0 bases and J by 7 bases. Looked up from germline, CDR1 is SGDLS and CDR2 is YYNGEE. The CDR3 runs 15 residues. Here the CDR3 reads CASSVGGGSGNEQFF. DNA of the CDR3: TGTGCCAGCAGCGTAGGAGGCGGGAGCGGGAATGAGCAGTTCTTC.

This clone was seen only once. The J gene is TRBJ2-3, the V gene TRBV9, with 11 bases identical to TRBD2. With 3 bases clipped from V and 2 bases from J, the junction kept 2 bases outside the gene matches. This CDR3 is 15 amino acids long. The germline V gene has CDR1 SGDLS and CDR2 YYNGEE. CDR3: CASSAGLADTDTQYF. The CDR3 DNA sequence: TGTGCCAGCAGCGCGGGACTAGCGGACACAGATACGCAGTATTTT. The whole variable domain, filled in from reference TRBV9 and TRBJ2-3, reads DSGVTQTPKHLITATGQRVTLRCSPRSGDLSVYWYQQSLDQGLQFLIQYYNGEERAKGNILERFSAQQFPDLHSELNLSSLELGDSALYFCASSAGLADTDTQYFGPGTRLTVL.

The CDR3, as DNA: TGTGCCAGCTCACCGGGACTAGGTACCTACGAGCAGTACTTC. Translation gives CASSPGLGTYEQYF. The chain links TRBV18 to TRBJ2-7, with TRBD2 identical over 8 bases. Per germline, CDR1 KGHSH and CDR2 LQKENI. CDR3 length equals 14 residues. Germline trimming cut 3 bases from V and 2 bases from J; bases unmatched to any gene: 3.

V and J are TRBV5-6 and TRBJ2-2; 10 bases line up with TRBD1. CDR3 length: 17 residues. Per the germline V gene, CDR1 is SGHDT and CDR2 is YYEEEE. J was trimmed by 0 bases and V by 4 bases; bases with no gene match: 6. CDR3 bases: TGTGCCAGCAGCCGGGACAGGGGTTACGCGAACACCGGGGAGCTGTTTTTT. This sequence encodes CASSRDRGYANTGELFF.